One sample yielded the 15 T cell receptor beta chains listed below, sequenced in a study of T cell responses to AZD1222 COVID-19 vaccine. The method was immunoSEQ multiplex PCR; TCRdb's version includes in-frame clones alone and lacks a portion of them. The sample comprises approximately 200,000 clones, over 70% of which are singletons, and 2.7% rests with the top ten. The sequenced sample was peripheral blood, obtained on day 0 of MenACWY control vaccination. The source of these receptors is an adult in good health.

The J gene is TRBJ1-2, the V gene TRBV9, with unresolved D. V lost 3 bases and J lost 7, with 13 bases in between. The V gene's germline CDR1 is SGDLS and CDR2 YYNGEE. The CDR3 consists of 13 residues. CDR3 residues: CASSAEGRTGYTF. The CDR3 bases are TGTGCCAGCAGCGCCGAGGGCAGAACTGGCTACACCTTC.

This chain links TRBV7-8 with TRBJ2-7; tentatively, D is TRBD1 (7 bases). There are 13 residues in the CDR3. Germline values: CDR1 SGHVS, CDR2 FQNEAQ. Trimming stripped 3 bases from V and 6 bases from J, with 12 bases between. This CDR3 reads CASSLGQGGEQYF. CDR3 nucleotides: TGTGCCAGCAGCTTGGGGCAGGGGGGCGAGCAGTACTTC.

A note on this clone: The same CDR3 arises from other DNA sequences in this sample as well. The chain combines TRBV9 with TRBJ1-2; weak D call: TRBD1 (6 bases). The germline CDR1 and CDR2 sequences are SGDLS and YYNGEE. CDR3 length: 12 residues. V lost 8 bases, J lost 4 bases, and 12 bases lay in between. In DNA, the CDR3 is TGTGCCAGTGGAGGGGGAGTCTATGGCTACACCTTC. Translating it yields CASGGGVYGYTF.

The CDR3 is CASSFARGNEQFF. The CDR3 DNA is TGCGCCAGCAGCTTCGCCCGTGGCAATGAGCAGTTCTTC. The chain recombines TRBV5-1 with TRBJ2-1; D is unresolved. Germline loops: CDR1 SGHRS, CDR2 YFSETQ. V lost 2 bases to trimming and J lost 6 bases, with 9 bases between them. This CDR3 comprises 13 residues.

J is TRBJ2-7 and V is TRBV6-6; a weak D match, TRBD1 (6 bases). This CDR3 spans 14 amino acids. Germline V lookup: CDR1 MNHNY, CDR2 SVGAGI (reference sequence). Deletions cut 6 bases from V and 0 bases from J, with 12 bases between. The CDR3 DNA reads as TGTGCCAGCAGGCCGACAGGAGGCTCCTACGAGCAGTACTTC. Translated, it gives CASRPTGGSYEQYF.

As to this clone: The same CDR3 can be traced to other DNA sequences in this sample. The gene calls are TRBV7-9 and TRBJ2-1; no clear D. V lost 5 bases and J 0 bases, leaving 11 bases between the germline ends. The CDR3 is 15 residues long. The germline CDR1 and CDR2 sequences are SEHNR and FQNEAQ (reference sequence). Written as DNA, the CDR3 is TGTGCCAGCAGCCCAAGCGAGAGCTCCTACAATGAGCAGTTCTTC. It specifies CASSPSESSYNEQFF.

The CDR3 loop is CASSSNRESDEKLFF. The CDR3 DNA reads TGTGCCAGCAGCTCGAACAGGGAGTCCGATGAAAAACTGTTTTTT. The chain couples TRBV7-9 to TRBJ1-4, with a weak D call TRBD1 (6 bases). The CDR3 sequence is 15 residues long. V lost 4 bases and J 6 bases, leaving 15 bases between the germline ends. The germline V gene has CDR1 SEHNR and CDR2 FQNEAQ (reference sequence).

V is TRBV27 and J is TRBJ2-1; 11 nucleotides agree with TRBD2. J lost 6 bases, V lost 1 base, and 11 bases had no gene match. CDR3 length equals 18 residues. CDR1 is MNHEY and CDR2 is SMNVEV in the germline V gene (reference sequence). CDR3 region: CASSLWSQGLAGGNEQFF. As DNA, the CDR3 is TGTGCCAGCAGTTTATGGTCCCAGGGGCTAGCGGGGGGCAATGAGCAGTTCTTC.

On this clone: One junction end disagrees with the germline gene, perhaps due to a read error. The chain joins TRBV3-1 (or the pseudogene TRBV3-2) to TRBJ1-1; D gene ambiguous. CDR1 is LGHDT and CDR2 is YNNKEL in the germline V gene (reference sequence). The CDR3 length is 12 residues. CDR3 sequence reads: CASSQSGNLAVF. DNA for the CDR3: TGTGCCAGCAGCCAATCCGGGAATCTGGCAGTCTTT.

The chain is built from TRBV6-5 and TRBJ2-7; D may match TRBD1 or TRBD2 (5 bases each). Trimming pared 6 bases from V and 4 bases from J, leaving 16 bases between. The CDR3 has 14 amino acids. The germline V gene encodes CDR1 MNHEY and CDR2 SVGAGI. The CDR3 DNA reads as TGTGCCAGCAGCACCGGGACGGCGACTTACGAGCAGTACTTC. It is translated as CASSTGTATYEQYF.

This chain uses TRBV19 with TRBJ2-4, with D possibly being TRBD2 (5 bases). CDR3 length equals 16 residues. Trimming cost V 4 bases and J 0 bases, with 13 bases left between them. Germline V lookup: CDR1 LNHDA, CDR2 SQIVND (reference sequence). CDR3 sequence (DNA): TGTGCCAGTAGTACGCGGGTGATGTTAGCCAAAAACATTCAGTACTTC. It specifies CASSTRVMLAKNIQYF.

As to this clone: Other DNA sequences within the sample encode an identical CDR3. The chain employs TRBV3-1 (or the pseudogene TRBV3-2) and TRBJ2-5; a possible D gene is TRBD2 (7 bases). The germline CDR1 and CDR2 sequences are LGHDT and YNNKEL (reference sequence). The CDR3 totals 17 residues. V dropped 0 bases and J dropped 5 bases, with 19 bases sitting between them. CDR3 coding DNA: TGTGCCAGCAGCCAAGATTTGGGGGGGGGCGGTCGGGAGACCCAGTACTTC. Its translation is CASSQDLGGGGRETQYF.

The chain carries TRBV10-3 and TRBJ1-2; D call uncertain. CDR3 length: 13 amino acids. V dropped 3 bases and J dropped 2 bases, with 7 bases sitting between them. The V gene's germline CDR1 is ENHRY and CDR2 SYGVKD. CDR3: CAISDLGNYGYTF. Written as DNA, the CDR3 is TGTGCCATCAGTGATCTAGGGAACTATGGCTACACCTTC.

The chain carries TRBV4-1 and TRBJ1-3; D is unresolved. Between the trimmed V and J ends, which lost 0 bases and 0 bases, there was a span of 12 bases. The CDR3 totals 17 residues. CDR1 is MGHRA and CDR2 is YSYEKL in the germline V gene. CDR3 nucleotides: TGCGCCAGCAGCCAAGATGGTCCAGGCCCCTCTGGAAACACCATATATTTT. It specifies CASSQDGPGPSGNTIYF.

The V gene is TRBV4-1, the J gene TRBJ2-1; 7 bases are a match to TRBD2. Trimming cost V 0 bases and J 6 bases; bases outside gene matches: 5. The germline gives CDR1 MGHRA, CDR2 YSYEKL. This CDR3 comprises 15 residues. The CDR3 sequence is CASSQDETSSNEQFF. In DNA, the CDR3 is TGCGCCAGCAGCCAAGATGAGACTAGCAGCAATGAGCAGTTCTTC.